This TCR beta chain was captured in a study of blood T cell repertoires in COVID-19. This table comes from immunoSEQ multiplex PCR, and its TCRdb copy is limited to in-frame clones, with some not included. The profile shows about 16,000 clones, around nine tenths of them singletons. There are 16 residues in the CDR3. V was pared by 2 bases and J by 1 base, with 9 bases of the junction left unmatched. Germline-derived CDR1 and CDR2 are SGHKS and YYEKEE (reference sequence). The rearrangement joins TRBV5-5 to TRBJ2-7, with 7 positions matching TRBD2. This receptor was taken from an elderly woman with COVID-19, enrolled during active disease. Sequences were obtained from peripheral blood. CDR3 nucleotide sequence: TGTGCCAGCAGCTTCGGTTTGAGCGGGATATCCTACGAGCAGTACTTC. Its translation is CASSFGLSGISYEQYF.